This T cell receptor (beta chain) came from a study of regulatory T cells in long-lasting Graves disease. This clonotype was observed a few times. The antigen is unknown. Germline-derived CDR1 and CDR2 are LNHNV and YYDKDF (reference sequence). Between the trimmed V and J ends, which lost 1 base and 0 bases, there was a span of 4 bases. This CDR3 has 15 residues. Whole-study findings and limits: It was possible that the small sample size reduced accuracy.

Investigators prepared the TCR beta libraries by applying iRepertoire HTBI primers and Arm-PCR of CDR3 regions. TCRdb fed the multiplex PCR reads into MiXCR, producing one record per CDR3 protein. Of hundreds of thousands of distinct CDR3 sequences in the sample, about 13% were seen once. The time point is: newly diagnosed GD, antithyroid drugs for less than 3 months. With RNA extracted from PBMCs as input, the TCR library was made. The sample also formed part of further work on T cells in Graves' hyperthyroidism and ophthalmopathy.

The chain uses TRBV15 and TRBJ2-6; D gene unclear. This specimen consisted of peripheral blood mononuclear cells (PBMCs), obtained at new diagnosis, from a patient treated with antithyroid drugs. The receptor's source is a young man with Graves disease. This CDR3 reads CATSRGLSGANVLTF. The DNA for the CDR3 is TGTGCCACCAGCAGAGGACTCTCTGGGGCCAACGTCCTGACTTTC.